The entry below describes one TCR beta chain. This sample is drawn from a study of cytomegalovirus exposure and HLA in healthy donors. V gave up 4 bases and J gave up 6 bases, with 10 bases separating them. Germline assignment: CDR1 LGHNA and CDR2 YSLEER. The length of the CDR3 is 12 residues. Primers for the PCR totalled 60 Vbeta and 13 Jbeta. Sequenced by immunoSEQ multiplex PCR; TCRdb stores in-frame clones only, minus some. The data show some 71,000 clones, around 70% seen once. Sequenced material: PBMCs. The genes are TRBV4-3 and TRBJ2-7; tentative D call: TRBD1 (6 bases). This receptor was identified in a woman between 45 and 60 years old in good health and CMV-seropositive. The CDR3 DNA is TGCGCCAGCAGCCGCGACAGGCTCGAGCAGTACTTC. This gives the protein CASSRDRLEQYF.